This TCR beta chain was obtained from a study of cytomegalovirus exposure and HLA in healthy donors. Profiling relied on immunoSEQ multiplex PCR, and the TCRdb table lists in-frame clones only, not all of them. This sample yields over 200,000 clones, of which around 86% are seen a single time; about 2% belongs to the top ten. Study observations and caveats: Rarity held for most TCR sequences, but there were some public TCRs that occurred in many donors. Cytomegalovirus association was assigned to approximately 180 TCR beta chains. Cytomegalovirus status, reportedly, was diagnosed with high specificity and sensitivity by the classifier.

Trimming cost V 2 bases and J 3 bases, with 11 bases left between them. This CDR3 is built from 15 residues. Germline CDR1 and CDR2: MNHEY and SVGAGI. Comment on this clone: Its specificity is unknown.

The genes are TRBV6-5 and TRBJ1-5; D possibly corresponds to TRBD1 (6 bases). The sequence was collected from a woman aged 18 to 35 in good health and CMV-seropositive. The sample taken for sequencing was PBMCs. CDR3 loop: CASSYTGQTNQPQHF. The CDR3 DNA follows: TGTGCCAGCAGTTACACGGGACAAACCAATCAGCCCCAGCATTTT.